What follows are 17 T cell receptor beta chains derived from one specimen sequenced in a study of T cell responses to AZD1222 COVID-19 vaccine (dated by TCRdb to about 2021). According to the study, the label for this sample's time point signals: baseline before first vaccination. The method was the immunoSEQ multiplex PCR assay. The source is immuneACCESS, and TCRdb retained only in-frame sequences with V and J called. Part of the clones is not carried over; for the studies checked, unresolved V genes explain less than half of this, and the remainder is unexplained. This sample lists approximately 120,000 clones; roughly 90% were detected once. The ten largest make up approximately 1% of the sample. Sequencing used peripheral blood, obtained on day 0 of AZD1222 vaccination. These receptors were obtained from an adult in good health.

The genes are TRBV3-1 (or the pseudogene TRBV3-2) and TRBJ1-6, with 7 positions matching TRBD1. The CDR3 has 15 residues. The germline V gene encodes CDR1 LGHDT and CDR2 YNNKEL (reference sequence). Trimming removed 6 bases from V and 7 bases from J; junction bases left unmatched: 9. CDR3 region: CASRQRDRDNSPLHF. Written as DNA, the CDR3 is TGTGCCAGCAGACAACGCGACAGGGACAATTCACCCCTCCACTTT.

The rearrangement links TRBV15 to TRBJ2-6; D ambiguous. In germline, CDR1 is LNHNV, CDR2 YYDKDF (reference sequence). V was clipped by 4 bases and J by 2 bases, with 6 bases between them. This CDR3 region has 14 residues. The CDR3 spells CATSTSTGANVLTF. The CDR3 nucleotides read TGTGCCACCAGCACTTCTACTGGGGCCAACGTCCTGACTTTC.

The chain is built from TRBV27 and TRBJ2-1; 10 bases are a match to TRBD2. V gave up 6 bases and J gave up 5 bases; unmatched junction bases: 19. Germline CDR1 MNHEY, CDR2 SMNVEV (reference sequence). The CDR3 consists of 19 residues. CDR3 region: CASSKTWTGTGLANNEQFF. The CDR3 bases are TGTGCCAGCAGCAAGACGTGGACAGGGACGGGACTAGCGAACAATGAGCAGTTCTTC.

The V call is TRBV6-5, the J call TRBJ2-3; possibly TRBD1 or TRBD2 for D (6 bases each). The length of the CDR3 is 15 residues. Trimming took off 5 bases at V and 4 bases at J, with 16 bases between the two ends. Germline-derived CDR1 and CDR2 are MNHEY and SVGAGI. The CDR3 bases are TGTGCCAGCAGTAAACAGGGAGCGGGTCCAGATACGCAGTATTTT. Translated: CASSKQGAGPDTQYF.

The rearrangement links TRBV19 to TRBJ2-7; D is unclear. Deletions cut 5 bases from V and 3 bases from J, with 20 bases between. The CDR3 runs to 16 residues. In germline, CDR1 is LNHDA, CDR2 SQIVND (reference sequence). The DNA for the CDR3 is TGTGCCAGTAGTGTCCGAACATGGGCAACTCGCTACGAGCAGTACTTC. Protein product: CASSVRTWATRYEQYF. Full variable domain (rest looked up from reference TRBV19 and TRBJ2-7): DGGITQSPKYLFRKEGQNVTLSCEQNLNHDAMYWYRQDPGQGLRLIYYSQIVNDFQKGDIAEGYSVSREKKESFPLTVTSAQKNPTAFYLCASSVRTWATRYEQYFGPGTRLTVT.

The chain employs TRBV5-5 and TRBJ1-1, with TRBD1 matching over 10 bases. V lost 4 bases, J lost 0 bases, and 6 bases stayed unmatched. The CDR3 totals 16 residues. Germline CDR1 reads SGHKS; CDR2 reads YYEKEE (reference sequence). CDR3 sequence (DNA): TGTGCCAGCAGCCGGGTGGGACAGGGGATGAACACTGAAGCTTTCTTT. Its protein is CASSRVGQGMNTEAFF.

The chain joins TRBV18 to TRBJ1-6, with 8 bases identical to TRBD1. This CDR3 has 14 residues. The germline V gene encodes CDR1 KGHSH and CDR2 LQKENI. The ends lost 5 bases at V and 10 bases at J; junction bases unmatched: 7. The CDR3 reads CASSSDRVGSPLHF. The CDR3, as DNA: TGTGCCAGCTCATCGGACAGGGTAGGATCACCCCTCCACTTT.

The chain combines TRBV7-6 with TRBJ2-5; TRBD2 matches 12 bases. The germline CDR1 and CDR2 sequences are SGHVS and FNYEAQ. This CDR3 spans 17 amino acids. J gave up 7 bases and V 5 bases, and 14 bases lay outside the gene matches. The CDR3 reads CASSNHPSGRVARTQYF. CDR3 nucleotide sequence: TGTGCCAGCAGCAATCACCCTAGCGGGAGGGTCGCGAGGACCCAGTACTTC. Full variable domain (rest looked up from reference TRBV7-6 and TRBJ2-5): GAGVSQSPRYKVTKRGQDVALRCDPISGHVSLYWYRQALGQGPEFLTYFNYEAQQDKSGLPNDRFSAERPEGSISTLTIQRTEQRDSAMYRCASSNHPSGRVARTQYFGPGTRLLVL.

The chain uses TRBV11-2 and TRBJ2-1, with 10 bases fitting TRBD2. CDR3 length equals 15 residues. Per germline, CDR1 SGHAT and CDR2 FQNNGV. V was clipped by 0 bases and J by 6 bases; unmatched bases: 2. The CDR3 sequence is CASSLDSGRSNEQFF. CDR3 in DNA: TGTGCCAGCAGCTTAGATAGCGGGAGGAGCAATGAGCAGTTCTTC.

V is TRBV30 and J is TRBJ1-6; D is possibly TRBD1 (6 bases). V gave up 5 bases and J gave up 7 bases, with 18 bases separating them. From germline, CDR1 is GTSNPN and CDR2 SVGIG (reference sequence). CDR3 length: 15 residues. CDR3 nucleotide sequence: TGTGCCTGGTCTCTCCTGGGACAAGGGAATTCACCCCTCCACTTT. This codes for CAWSLLGQGNSPLHF. Variable domain in full (rest from reference TRBV30 and TRBJ1-6): SQTIHQWPATLVQPVGSPLSLECTVEGTSNPNLYWYRQAAGRGLQLLFYSVGIGQISSEVPQNLSASRPQDRQFILSSKKLLLSDSGFYLCAWSLLGQGNSPLHFGNGTRLTVT.

This clone was recorded once. The chain links TRBV18 to TRBJ1-5; D possibly corresponds to TRBD1 (6 bases). Germline CDR1 KGHSH, CDR2 LQKENI. This CDR3 has 15 residues. Between the trimmed V and J ends, which lost 4 bases and 0 bases, there was a span of 10 bases. This CDR3 is CASSLTGHSNQPQHF. The CDR3 DNA sequence: TGTGCCAGCTCACTGACAGGACATAGCAATCAGCCCCAGCATTTT.

The V call is TRBV5-1, the J call TRBJ1-1, with a possible D match to TRBD1 (5 bases). V was shortened by 0 bases and J by 3 bases, with 15 bases between the two germline ends. CDR1 is SGHRS, CDR2 YFSETQ, per germline. CDR3 length: 16 amino acids. CDR3 DNA sequence: TGCGCCAGCAGCTTGGCTGGGCGGCGCAGGGACACTGAAGCTTTCTTT. Translated, it gives CASSLAGRRRDTEAFF.

The chain combines TRBV27 with TRBJ2-5, with D tentatively TRBD1 (6 bases). The CDR3 loop spans 20 amino acids. Deletions cut 6 bases from V and 0 bases from J, with 29 bases between. The V gene's germline CDR1 is MNHEY and CDR2 SMNVEV (reference sequence). The CDR3 coding sequence is TGTGCCAGCAGGATTTATGGTCCCACTCGGGACACCGTGTACCAAGAGACCCAGTACTTC. This encodes CASRIYGPTRDTVYQETQYF.

This rearrangement joins TRBV18 to TRBJ1-1, with D perhaps TRBD1 (5 bases). CDR1 and CDR2 (germline): KGHSH, LQKENI. CDR3 length: 14 residues. Trimming removed 1 base from V and 1 base from J, with 7 bases in between. CDR3 DNA: TGTGCCAGCTCACCACAGGGGCGGAACACTGAAGCTTTCTTT. Protein sequence: CASSPQGRNTEAFF. Based on the CDR3 plus reference TRBV18 and TRBJ1-1, the full variable domain is NAGVMQNPRHLVRRRGQEARLRCSPMKGHSHVYWYRQLPEEGLKFMVYLQKENIIDESGMPKERFSAEFPKEGPSILRIQQVVRGDSAAYFCASSPQGRNTEAFFGQGTRLTVV.

This chain connects TRBV7-2 to TRBJ2-7, with D unresolved. V lost 5 bases and J lost 5, with 13 bases in between. Germline CDR1 reads SGHTA; CDR2 reads FQGNSA. The CDR3 is 13 amino acids. CDR3 region: CASSLNRLNEQYF. The DNA of the CDR3 is TGTGCCAGCAGCCTCAACCGGCTAAACGAGCAGTACTTC.

The CDR3 nucleotides read TGTGCCAGCAGACCGACAGGGTTCGAGCAGTACTTC. Protein sequence: CASRPTGFEQYF. The V gene is TRBV2, the J gene TRBJ2-7, with 7 nucleotides matching TRBD1. CDR3 size: 12 residues. CDR1 is SNHLY and CDR2 is FYNNEI in the germline V gene. V gave up 6 bases and J gave up 6 bases; unmatched junction bases: 5.

The J gene is TRBJ2-5, the V gene TRBV18, with 7 bases fitting TRBD1. V was pared by 4 bases and J by 5 bases, with 10 bases of the junction left unmatched. The CDR3 has 15 amino acids. Germline V CDR1 and CDR2: KGHSH, LQKENI. CDR3 nucleotides: TGTGCCAGCTCACTGAGCTCGACAGGGCGGGAGACCCAGTACTTC. It is translated as CASSLSSTGRETQYF.